This T cell receptor (beta chain) is from a study of identical twins. Overall study findings and caveats: The more abundant beta clonotypes in cord blood had fewer insertions, and memory repertoires did not show this. Monozygotic twin pairs showed more out-of-frame TCR alpha sharing than models estimated.

In the case of this clonotype: Its antigen is not known.

Template switching added a universal primer site, and cDNA bore unique molecular identifiers. MiXCR, run by TCRdb on the 5' RACE reads, gives a single entry per CDR3 protein. This sample has fewer than 650,000 distinct CDR3 sequences, with about 7% found just once. Germline V gene data show CDR1 as SGHAT and CDR2 as FQDESV (reference sequence). The CDR3 is 21 amino acids. Unmatched junction bases numbered 18, after V lost 3 bases and J lost 1 base. Another study also made use of these data, one on yellow fever vaccine responses in identical twins. That report notes: Each twin's T cell response to the vaccine was reported to look partly convergent and partly personalized.

The sequence was obtained from a woman between 18 and 29 years old in good health. The chain joins TRBV11-1 to TRBJ2-1; 10 nucleotides line up with TRBD2. What was sequenced was PBMCs. This CDR3 reads CASSFARGLVASGRSYNEQFF. In nucleotides, the CDR3 is TGTGCCAGCAGCTTTGCCAGGGGGCTCGTGGCTAGCGGGAGATCCTACAATGAGCAGTTCTTC. The whole variable domain, remainder taken from reference TRBV11-1 and TRBJ2-1, is EAEVAQSPRYKITEKSQAVAFWCDPISGHATLYWYRQILGQGPELLVQFQDESVVDDSQLPKDRFSAERLKGVDSTLKIQPAELGDSAMYLCASSFARGLVASGRSYNEQFFGPGTRLTVL.